This T cell receptor beta chain is from a study of blood T cell repertoires in COVID-19. There are a few counts of this clone. The V gene's germline CDR1 is SGHRS and CDR2 YFSETQ. The CDR3 is made up of 13 amino acids. Trimming cost V 0 bases and J 2 bases, with 5 bases left between them. Sequencing used immunoSEQ multiplex PCR; TCRdb keeps in-frame clones, though not all of them. The table lists about 400,000 clones, over 75% of them singletons. This clonotype was sampled from a man aged 35 to 55 in a cohort exposed to, infected with or recovered from COVID-19 (not recorded which). V and J are TRBV5-1 and TRBJ2-5; D remains ambiguous. Sequencing was done on a sample of PBMCs or T cells enriched from blood (not recorded which). The chain's CDR3 is CASSLVPQETQYF. The CDR3 coding sequence is TGCGCCAGCAGCTTGGTCCCACAAGAGACCCAGTACTTC.